The clone carrying this T cell receptor (beta chain) has only a few counts. Its antigen is unidentified. This entry is derived from a study of beta chain features in type 1 diabetes. Study observations and caveats: Any HLA-type effect on TCRB rearrangement remained unresolved here. The similarity of naive, central memory and Treg TCRB repertoires appeared greater among patients than among healthy donors.

Expressed TCRB transcripts got sequenced, as all isolated RNA was reverse transcribed. Method: immunoSEQ multiplex PCR; TCRdb's copy keeps in-frame clones and lacks some. The table has 970,000 or so clones, 15% to 20% seen once. The CDR3 consists of 16 residues. J lost 8 bases, V lost 0 bases, and 10 bases had no gene match. CDR1 and CDR2 from the germline V gene are ENHRY and SYGVKD. Every donor had blood drawn once into heparin, around 0.12 L on average. This sequence was found in a woman in her late teens or twenties in good health. Source material: naive CD4+ T cells from blood. The chain combines TRBV10-3 with TRBJ2-3; 8 bases match TRBD2. CDR3 DNA: TGTGCCATCAGTGAGTCCGGGGCTAGCGGGCATTTTACGCAGTATTTT. It specifies CAISESGASGHFTQYF.